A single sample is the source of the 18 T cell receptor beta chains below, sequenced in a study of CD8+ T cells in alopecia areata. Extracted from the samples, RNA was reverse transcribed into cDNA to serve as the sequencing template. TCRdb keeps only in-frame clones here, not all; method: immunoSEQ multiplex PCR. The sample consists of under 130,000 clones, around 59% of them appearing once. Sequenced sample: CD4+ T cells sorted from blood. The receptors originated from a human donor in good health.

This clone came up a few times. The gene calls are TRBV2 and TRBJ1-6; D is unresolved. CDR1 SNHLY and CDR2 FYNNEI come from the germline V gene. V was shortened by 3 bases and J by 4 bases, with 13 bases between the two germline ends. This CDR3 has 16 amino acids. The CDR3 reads CASSDRVPRYNSPLHF. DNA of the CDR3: TGTGCCAGCAGTGATAGGGTGCCGAGGTATAATTCACCCCTCCACTTT.

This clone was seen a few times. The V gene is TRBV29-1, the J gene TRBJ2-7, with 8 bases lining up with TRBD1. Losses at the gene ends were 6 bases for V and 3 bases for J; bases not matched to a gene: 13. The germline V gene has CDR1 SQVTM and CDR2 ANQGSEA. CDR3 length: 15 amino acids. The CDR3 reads CSVLRLRDRRYEQYF. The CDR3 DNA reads TGCAGCGTCCTTCGCTTGAGGGACAGGCGCTACGAGCAGTACTTC.

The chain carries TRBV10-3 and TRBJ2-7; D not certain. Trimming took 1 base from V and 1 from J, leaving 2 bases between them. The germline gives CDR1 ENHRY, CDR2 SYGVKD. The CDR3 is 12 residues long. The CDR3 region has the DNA TGTGCCATCAGTGAGTTGTCCTACGAGCAGTACTTC. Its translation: CAISELSYEQYF.

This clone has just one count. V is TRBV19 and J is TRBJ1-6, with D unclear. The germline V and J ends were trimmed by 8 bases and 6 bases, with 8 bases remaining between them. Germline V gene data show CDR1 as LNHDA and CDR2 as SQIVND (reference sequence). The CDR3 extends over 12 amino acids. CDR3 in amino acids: CASSSINSPLHF. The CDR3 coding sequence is TGTGCCAGTTCGAGCATTAATTCACCCCTCCACTTT.

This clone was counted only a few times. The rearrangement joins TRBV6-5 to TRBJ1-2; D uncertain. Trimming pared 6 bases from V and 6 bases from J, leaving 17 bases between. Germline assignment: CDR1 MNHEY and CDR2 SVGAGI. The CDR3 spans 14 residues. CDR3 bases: TGTGCCAGCAGGACCACCCGCGGACTCGATGGCTACACCTTC. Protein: CASRTTRGLDGYTF.

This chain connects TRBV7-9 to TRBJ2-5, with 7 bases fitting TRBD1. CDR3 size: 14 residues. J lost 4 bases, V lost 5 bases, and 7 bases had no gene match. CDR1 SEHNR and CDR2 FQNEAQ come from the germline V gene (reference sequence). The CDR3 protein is CASSTPTGSETQYF. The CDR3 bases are TGTGCCAGCAGCACACCGACAGGGTCAGAGACCCAGTACTTC.

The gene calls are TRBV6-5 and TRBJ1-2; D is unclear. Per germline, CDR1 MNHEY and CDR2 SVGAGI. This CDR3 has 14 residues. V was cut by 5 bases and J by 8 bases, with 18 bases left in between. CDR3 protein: CASSSLSSKGGYTF. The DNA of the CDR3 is TGTGCCAGCAGTAGCTTGTCCAGTAAGGGCGGCTACACCTTC.

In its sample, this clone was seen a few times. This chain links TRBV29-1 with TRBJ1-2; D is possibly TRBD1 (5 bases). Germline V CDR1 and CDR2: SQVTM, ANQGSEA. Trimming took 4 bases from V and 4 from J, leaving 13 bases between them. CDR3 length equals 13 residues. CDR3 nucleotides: TGCAGCGTTGGGGCCGGGGGTAGCTATGGCTACACCTTC. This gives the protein CSVGAGGSYGYTF.

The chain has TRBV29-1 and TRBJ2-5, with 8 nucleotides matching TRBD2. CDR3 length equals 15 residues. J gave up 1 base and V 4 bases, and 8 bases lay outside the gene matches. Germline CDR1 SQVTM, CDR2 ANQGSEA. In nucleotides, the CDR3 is TGCAGCGTTGGGAGCAGCGGGGGCCCCCAAGAGACCCAGTACTTC. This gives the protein CSVGSSGGPQETQYF.

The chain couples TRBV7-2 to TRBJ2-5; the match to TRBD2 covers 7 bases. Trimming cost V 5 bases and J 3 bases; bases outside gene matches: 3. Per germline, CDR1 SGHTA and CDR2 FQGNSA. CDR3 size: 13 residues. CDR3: CASSRLAEETQYF. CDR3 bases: TGTGCCAGCAGCCGACTAGCCGAAGAGACCCAGTACTTC.

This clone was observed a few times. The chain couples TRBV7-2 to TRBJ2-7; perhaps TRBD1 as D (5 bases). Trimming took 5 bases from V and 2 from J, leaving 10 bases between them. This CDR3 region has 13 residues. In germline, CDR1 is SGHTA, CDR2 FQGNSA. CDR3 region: CASSPGSTYEQYF. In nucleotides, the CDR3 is TGTGCCAGCAGCCCAGGGTCCACCTACGAGCAGTACTTC. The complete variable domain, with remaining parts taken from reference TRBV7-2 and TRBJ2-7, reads GAGVSQSPSNKVTEKGKDVELRCDPISGHTALYWYRQSLGQGLEFLIYFQGNSAPDKSGLPSDRFSAERTGGSVSTLTIQRTQQEDSAVYLCASSPGSTYEQYFGPGTRLTVT.

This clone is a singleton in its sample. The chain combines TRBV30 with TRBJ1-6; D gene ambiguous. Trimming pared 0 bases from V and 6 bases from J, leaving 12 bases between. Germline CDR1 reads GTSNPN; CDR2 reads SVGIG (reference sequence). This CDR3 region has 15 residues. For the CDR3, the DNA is TGTGCCTGGAGTGTAAGGAGGGCGAGTAATTCACCCCTCCACTTT. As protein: CAWSVRRASNSPLHF.

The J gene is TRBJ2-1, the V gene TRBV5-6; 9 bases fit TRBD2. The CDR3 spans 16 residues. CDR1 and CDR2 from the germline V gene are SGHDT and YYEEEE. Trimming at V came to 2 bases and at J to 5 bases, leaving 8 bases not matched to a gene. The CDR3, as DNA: TGTGCCAGCAGCTTCGGACTAGCGACTACAGACAATGAGCAGTTCTTC. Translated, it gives CASSFGLATTDNEQFF.

The CDR3 loop reads CASSSLSTGGPYNEQFF. In DNA form, the CDR3 reads TGCGCCAGCAGCTCCTTATCGACAGGGGGCCCCTACAATGAGCAGTTCTTC. The chain has TRBV5-1 and TRBJ2-1; 10 positions match TRBD1. The CDR3 totals 17 residues. Per the germline V gene, CDR1 is SGHRS and CDR2 is YFSETQ. Germline trimming cut 3 bases from V and 2 bases from J; bases unmatched to any gene: 8. The variable domain in full, with the rest retrieved from reference TRBV5-1 and TRBJ2-1, is KAGVTQTPRYLIKTRGQQVTLSCSPISGHRSVSWYQQTPGQGLQFLFEYFSETQRNKGNFPGRFSGRQFSNSRSEMNVSTLELGDSALYLCASSSLSTGGPYNEQFFGPGTRLTVL.

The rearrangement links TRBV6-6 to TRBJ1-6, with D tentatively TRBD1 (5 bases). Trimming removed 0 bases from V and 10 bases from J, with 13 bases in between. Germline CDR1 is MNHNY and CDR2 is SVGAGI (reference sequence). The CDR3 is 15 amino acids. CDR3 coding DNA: TGTGCCAGCAGTTACTCGTGGGGCATCGGATCACCCCTCCACTTT. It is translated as CASSYSWGIGSPLHF.

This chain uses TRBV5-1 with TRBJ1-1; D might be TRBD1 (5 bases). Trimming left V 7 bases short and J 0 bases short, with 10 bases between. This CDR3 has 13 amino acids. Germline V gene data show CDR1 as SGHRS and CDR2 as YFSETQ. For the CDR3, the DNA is TGCGCCAGCTCCCAGGGAGTGAACACTGAAGCTTTCTTT. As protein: CASSQGVNTEAFF.

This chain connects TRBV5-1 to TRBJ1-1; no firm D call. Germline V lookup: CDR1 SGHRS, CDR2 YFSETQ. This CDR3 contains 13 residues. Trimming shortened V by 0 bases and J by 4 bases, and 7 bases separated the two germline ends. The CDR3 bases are TGCGCCAGCAGCTTGGAGGAAGGCACTGAAGCTTTCTTT. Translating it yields CASSLEEGTEAFF. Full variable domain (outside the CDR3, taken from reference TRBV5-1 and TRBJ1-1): KAGVTQTPRYLIKTRGQQVTLSCSPISGHRSVSWYQQTPGQGLQFLFEYFSETQRNKGNFPGRFSGRQFSNSRSEMNVSTLELGDSALYLCASSLEEGTEAFFGQGTRLTVV.

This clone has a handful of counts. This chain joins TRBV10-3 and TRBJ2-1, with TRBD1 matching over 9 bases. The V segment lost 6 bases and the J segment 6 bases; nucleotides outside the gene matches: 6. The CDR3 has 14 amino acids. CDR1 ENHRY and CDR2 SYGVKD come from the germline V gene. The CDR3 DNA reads TGTGCCATCAGACCGGACAGGGGAGGCAATGAGCAGTTCTTC. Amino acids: CAIRPDRGGNEQFF.